These 8 T cell receptor beta chains were sequenced from one sample in a study of cytomegalovirus exposure and HLA in healthy donors. The PCR contained 60 Vbeta and 13 Jbeta primers. The repertoire was sequenced with immunoSEQ multiplex PCR; TCRdb's copy has only in-frame clones and lacks some. This sample has 150,000 or so clones, with about four fifths found just once. The material sequenced was PBMCs. The receptors here all came from a man aged 45-60 years in good health and CMV-seropositive.

As regards this clone: The sample has other DNA sequences that encode this CDR3 too. The chain couples TRBV6-5 to TRBJ2-1; the match to TRBD2 covers 7 bases. Per germline, CDR1 MNHEY and CDR2 SVGAGI. The CDR3 is made up of 14 amino acids. Trimming took 4 bases from V and 0 from J; bases not matched to a gene: 0. As DNA, the CDR3 is TGTGCCAGCAGTTTAGCGGGCTCCTACAATGAGCAGTTCTTC. Protein: CASSLAGSYNEQFF.

This chain joins TRBV9 and TRBJ1-5; 8 bases fit TRBD1. With V trimmed by 0 bases and J by 5 bases, 4 bases remained unmatched. From germline, CDR1 is SGDLS and CDR2 YYNGEE. This CDR3 is built from 15 residues. CDR3 in amino acids: CASSVGTGWDQPQHF. The DNA of the CDR3 is TGTGCCAGCAGCGTAGGGACAGGGTGGGATCAGCCCCAGCATTTT.

The chain recombines TRBV5-1 with TRBJ2-7; TRBD2 might be the D (6 bases). The CDR3 is 14 residues long. V was clipped by 0 bases and J by 4 bases, with 11 bases between them. Germline V gene data show CDR1 as SGHRS and CDR2 as YFSETQ. The chain's CDR3 is CASSLAGGTYEQYF. DNA of the CDR3: TGCGCCAGCAGCTTGGCCGGGGGTACTTACGAGCAGTACTTC.

The chain recombines TRBV27 with TRBJ2-5; D possibly corresponds to TRBD1 (5 bases). Trimming removed 6 bases from V and 2 bases from J, with 13 bases in between. CDR1 is MNHEY and CDR2 is SMNVEV in the germline V gene (reference sequence). The CDR3 is 14 residues long. CDR3 bases: TGTGCCAGCAGCAAAGGGGCTAGACAAGAGACCCAGTACTTC. The encoded protein is CASSKGARQETQYF.

This rearrangement joins TRBV28 to TRBJ1-2; D uncertain. Germline V gene data show CDR1 as MDHEN and CDR2 as SYDVKM. The length of the CDR3 is 10 residues. V was shortened by 6 bases and J by 9 bases, with 8 bases between the two germline ends. CDR3 sequence: CASSQNSYTF. In DNA, the CDR3 is TGTGCCAGCAGCCAAAACAGCTACACCTTC.

The gene calls are TRBV2 and TRBJ2-3; TRBD1 matches at 9 bases. Germline values: CDR1 SNHLY, CDR2 FYNNEI. Trimming took 4 bases from V and 1 from J; bases not matched to a gene: 3. This CDR3 has 15 amino acids. The CDR3 region has the DNA TGTGCCAGCAGTGTTGACAGGGGGGGCACAGATACGCAGTATTTT. Translating gives CASSVDRGGTDTQYF.

This chain joins TRBV27 and TRBJ2-1, with 15 nucleotides matching TRBD2. The CDR3 runs to 16 residues. With 5 bases clipped from V and 9 bases from J, the junction kept 8 bases outside the gene matches. Germline lookup yields CDR1 MNHEY and CDR2 SMNVEV (reference sequence). The DNA of the CDR3 is TGTGCCAGCAGTCCCCGGACTAGCGGGGGGGCTTCTGAGCAGTTCTTC. This codes for CASSPRTSGGASEQFF.

The genes are TRBV9 and TRBJ2-7; 9 bases align to TRBD2. Germline values: CDR1 SGDLS, CDR2 YYNGEE. V lost 6 bases and J lost 6; bases outside the gene matches: 13. The CDR3 loop spans 15 amino acids. CDR3 sequence reads: CASIQRGARSSEQYF. The CDR3 DNA follows: TGTGCCAGCATCCAGCGGGGGGCCCGCAGCTCCGAGCAGTACTTC.